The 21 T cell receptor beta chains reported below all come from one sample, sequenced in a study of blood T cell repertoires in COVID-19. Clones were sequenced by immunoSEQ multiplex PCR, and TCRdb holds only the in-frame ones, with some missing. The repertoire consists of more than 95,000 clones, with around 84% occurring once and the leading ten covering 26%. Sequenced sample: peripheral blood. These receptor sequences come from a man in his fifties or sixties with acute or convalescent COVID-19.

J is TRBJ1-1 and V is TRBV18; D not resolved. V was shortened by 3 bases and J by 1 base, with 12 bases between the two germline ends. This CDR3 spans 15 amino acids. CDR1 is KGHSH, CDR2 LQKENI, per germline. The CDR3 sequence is CASSPNEAANTEAFF. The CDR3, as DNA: TGTGCCAGCTCACCTAACGAGGCGGCGAACACTGAAGCTTTCTTT.

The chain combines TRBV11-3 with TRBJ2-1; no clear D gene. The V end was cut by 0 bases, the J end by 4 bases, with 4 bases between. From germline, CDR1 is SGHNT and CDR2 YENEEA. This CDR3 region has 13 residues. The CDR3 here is CASSLEYYNEQFF. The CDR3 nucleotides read TGTGCCAGCAGCTTAGAGTATTACAATGAGCAGTTCTTC.

Here the CDR3 reads CASSQENRGDYGYTF. CDR3 coding DNA: TGCGCCAGCAGCCAAGAAAACAGGGGAGACTATGGCTACACCTTC. The V and J genes are TRBV4-1 and TRBJ1-2; 7 bases line up with TRBD1. V was clipped by 0 bases and J by 3 bases; unmatched bases: 4. The CDR3 spans 15 residues. Looked up from germline, CDR1 is MGHRA and CDR2 is YSYEKL.

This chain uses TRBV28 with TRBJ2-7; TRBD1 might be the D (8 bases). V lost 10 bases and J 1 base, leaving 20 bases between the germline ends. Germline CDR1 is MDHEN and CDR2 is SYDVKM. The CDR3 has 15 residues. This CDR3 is CATPLGQGGSYEQYF. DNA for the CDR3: TGTGCCACCCCACTCGGACAGGGAGGGTCCTACGAGCAGTACTTC.

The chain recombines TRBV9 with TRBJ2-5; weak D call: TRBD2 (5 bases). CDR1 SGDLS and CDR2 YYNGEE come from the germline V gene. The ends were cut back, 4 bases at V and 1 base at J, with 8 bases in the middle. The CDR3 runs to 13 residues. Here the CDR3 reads CASSHGIQETQYF. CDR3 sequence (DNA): TGTGCCAGCAGCCACGGGATCCAAGAGACCCAGTACTTC.

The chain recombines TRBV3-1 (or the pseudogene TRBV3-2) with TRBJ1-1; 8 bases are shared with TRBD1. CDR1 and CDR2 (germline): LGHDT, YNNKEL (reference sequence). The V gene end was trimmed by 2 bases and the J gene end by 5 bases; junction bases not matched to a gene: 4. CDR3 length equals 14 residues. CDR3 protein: CASSQPGGATEAFF. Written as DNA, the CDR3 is TGTGCCAGCAGCCAACCAGGGGGCGCGACTGAAGCTTTCTTT.

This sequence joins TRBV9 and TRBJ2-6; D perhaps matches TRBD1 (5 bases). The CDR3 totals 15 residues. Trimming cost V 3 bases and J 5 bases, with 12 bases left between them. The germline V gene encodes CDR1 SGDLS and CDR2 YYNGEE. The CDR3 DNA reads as TGTGCCAGCAGCGCTCAGGGTGGTTGGGCCAACGTCCTGACTTTC. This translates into CASSAQGGWANVLTF.

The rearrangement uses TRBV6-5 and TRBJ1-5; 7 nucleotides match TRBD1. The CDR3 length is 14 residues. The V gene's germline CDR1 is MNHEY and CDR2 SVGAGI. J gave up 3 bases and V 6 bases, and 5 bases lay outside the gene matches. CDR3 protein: CASSTGVLNQPQHF. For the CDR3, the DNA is TGTGCCAGCAGCACAGGGGTTCTCAATCAGCCCCAGCATTTT.

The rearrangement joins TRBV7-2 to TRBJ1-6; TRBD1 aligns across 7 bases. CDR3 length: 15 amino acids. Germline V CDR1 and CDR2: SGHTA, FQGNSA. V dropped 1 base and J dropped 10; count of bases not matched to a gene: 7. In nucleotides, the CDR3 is TGTGCCAGCAGCTTAGGTTGGACAGGCGGCTCACCCCTCCACTTT. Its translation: CASSLGWTGGSPLHF.

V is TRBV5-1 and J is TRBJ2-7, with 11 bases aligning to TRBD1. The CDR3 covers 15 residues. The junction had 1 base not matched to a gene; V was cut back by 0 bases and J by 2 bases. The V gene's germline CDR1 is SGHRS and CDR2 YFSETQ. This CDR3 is CASSLAGQGAYEQYF. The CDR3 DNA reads TGCGCCAGCAGCTTGGCGGGACAGGGGGCCTACGAGCAGTACTTC. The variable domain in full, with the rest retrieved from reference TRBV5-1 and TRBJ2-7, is KAGVTQTPRYLIKTRGQQVTLSCSPISGHRSVSWYQQTPGQGLQFLFEYFSETQRNKGNFPGRFSGRQFSNSRSEMNVSTLELGDSALYLCASSLAGQGAYEQYFGPGTRLTVT.

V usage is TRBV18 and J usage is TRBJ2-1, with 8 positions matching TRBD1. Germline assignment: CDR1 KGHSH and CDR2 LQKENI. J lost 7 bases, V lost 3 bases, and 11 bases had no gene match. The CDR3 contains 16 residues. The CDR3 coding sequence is TGTGCCAGCTCACCTCAGGGGGCAGGGCCCAGGAATGAGCAGTTCTTC. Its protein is CASSPQGAGPRNEQFF.

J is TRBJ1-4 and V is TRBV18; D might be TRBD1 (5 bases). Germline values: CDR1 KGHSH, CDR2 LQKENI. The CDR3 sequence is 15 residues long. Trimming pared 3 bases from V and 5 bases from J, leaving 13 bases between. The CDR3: CASSPDQGRNEKLFF. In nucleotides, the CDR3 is TGTGCCAGCTCACCGGATCAGGGTAGGAATGAAAAACTGTTTTTT.

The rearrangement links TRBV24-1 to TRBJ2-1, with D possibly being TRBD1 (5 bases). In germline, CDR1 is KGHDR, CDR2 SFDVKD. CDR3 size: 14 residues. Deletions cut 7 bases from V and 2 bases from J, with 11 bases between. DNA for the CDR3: TGTGCCACCAGAGGTGCAGGGACCTACAATGAGCAGTTCTTC. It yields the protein CATRGAGTYNEQFF.

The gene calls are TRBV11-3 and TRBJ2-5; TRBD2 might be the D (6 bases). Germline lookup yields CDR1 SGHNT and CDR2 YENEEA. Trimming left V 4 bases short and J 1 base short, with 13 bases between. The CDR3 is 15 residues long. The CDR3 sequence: CASSYLNGGQETQYF. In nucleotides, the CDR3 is TGTGCCAGCAGCTACCTGAACGGGGGCCAAGAGACCCAGTACTTC. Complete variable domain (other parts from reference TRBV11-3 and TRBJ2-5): EAGVVQSPRYKIIEKKQPVAFWCNPISGHNTLYWYLQNLGQGPELLIRYENEEAVDDSQLPKDRFSAERLKGVDSTLKIQPAELGDSAVYLCASSYLNGGQETQYFGPGTRLLVL.

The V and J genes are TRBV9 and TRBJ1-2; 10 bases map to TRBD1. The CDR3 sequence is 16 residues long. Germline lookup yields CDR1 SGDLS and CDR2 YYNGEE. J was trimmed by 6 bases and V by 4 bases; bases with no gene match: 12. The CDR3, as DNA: TGTGCCAGCAGCTCGATGGCCGGGACAGGGGCGGATGGCTACACCTTC. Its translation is CASSSMAGTGADGYTF.

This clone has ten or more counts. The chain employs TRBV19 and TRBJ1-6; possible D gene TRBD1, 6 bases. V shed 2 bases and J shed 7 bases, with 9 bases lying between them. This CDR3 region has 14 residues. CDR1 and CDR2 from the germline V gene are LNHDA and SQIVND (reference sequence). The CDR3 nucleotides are TGTGCCAGTAGTATATCACAGGGAAATTCACCCCTCCACTTT. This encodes CASSISQGNSPLHF.

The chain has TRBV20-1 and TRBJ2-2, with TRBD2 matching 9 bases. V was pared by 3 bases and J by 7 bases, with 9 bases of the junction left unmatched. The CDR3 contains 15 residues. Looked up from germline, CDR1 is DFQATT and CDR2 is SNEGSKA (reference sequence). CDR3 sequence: CSASSGRAVVGELFF. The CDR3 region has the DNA TGCAGTGCTAGTAGCGGGAGAGCCGTAGTCGGGGAGCTGTTTTTT.

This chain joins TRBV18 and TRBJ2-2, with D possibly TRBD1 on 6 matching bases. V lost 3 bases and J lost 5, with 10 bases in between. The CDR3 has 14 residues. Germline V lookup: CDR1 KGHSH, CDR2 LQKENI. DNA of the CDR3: TGTGCCAGCTCACCGCGGCAGGGGACCGGGGAGCTGTTTTTT. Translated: CASSPRQGTGELFF.

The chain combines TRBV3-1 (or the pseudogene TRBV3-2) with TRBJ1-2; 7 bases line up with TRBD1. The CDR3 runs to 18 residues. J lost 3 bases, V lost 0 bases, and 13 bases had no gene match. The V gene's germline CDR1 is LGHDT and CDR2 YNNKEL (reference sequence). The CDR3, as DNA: TGTGCCAGCAGCCAAGAGATCTTTACAGGGGATATACACTATGGCTACACCTTC. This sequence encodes CASSQEIFTGDIHYGYTF.

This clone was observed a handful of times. This CDR3 reads CASSRTGEEEETQYF. CDR3 in DNA: TGCGCCAGCAGCCGGACAGGGGAGGAGGAAGAGACCCAGTACTTC. This sequence joins TRBV5-1 and TRBJ2-5, with TRBD1 identical over 9 bases. The CDR3 has 15 residues. The germline gives CDR1 SGHRS, CDR2 YFSETQ. V lost 4 bases and J lost 3; bases outside the gene matches: 7.

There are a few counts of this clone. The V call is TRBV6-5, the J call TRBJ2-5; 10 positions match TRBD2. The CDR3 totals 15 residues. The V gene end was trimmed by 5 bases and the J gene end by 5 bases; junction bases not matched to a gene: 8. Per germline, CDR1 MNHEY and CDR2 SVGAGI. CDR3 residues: CASSRPSGSGETQYF. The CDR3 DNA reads TGTGCCAGCAGTCGCCCTAGCGGGAGTGGGGAGACCCAGTACTTC.